This is a list of T cell receptor beta chains from one sample in a study of cytomegalovirus exposure and HLA in healthy donors. Using immunoSEQ multiplex PCR, the repertoire was profiled, and TCRdb retains in-frame clones only, with some absent. The table has 150,000 to 250,000 clones, approximately 80% seen once. The specimen sequenced was PBMCs. These receptors all stem from a boy under 10 years old in good health and CMV-seronegative. Both conserved end residues are part of each CDR3. D genes are given only for firm matches. Some rows mark clone size as missing; the rest say once, few, many or name a class of expanded clone.

v_gene: TRBV27; j_gene: TRBJ1-5; d_gene: TRBD1; len: 15; abundance: .; CDR3aa: CASSLSGQFNQPQHF; CDR3nt: TGTGCCAGCAGTTTATCGGGACAGTTCAATCAGCCCCAGCATTTT
v_gene: TRBV27; j_gene: TRBJ2-1; d_gene: .; len: 12; abundance: .; CDR3aa: CASSSRGNEQFF; CDR3nt: TGTGCCAGCAGTTCCAGGGGAAATGAGCAGTTCTTC
v_gene: TRBV7-2; j_gene: TRBJ2-7; d_gene: .; len: 14; abundance: .; CDR3aa: CASSSALALYEQYF; CDR3nt: TGTGCCAGCAGCAGTGCGCTAGCGCTCTACGAGCAGTACTTC
v_gene: TRBV18; j_gene: TRBJ1-2; d_gene: .; len: 15; abundance: once; CDR3aa: CASSLEQGLRVATTF; CDR3nt: TGTGCCAGCTCACTCGAACAGGGACTAAGGGTGGCTACAACCTTC
v_gene: TRBV4-3; j_gene: TRBJ2-7; d_gene: TRBD1; len: 16; abundance: .; CDR3aa: CASSHERTGESYEQYF; CDR3nt: TGCGCCAGCAGCCATGAGAGGACAGGAGAAAGCTACGAGCAGTACTTC
v_gene: TRBV18; j_gene: TRBJ1-5; d_gene: TRBD1; len: 14; abundance: .; CDR3aa: CASSGTGPNQPQHF; CDR3nt: TGTGCCAGCTCTGGGACAGGTCCCAATCAGCCCCAGCATTTT
v_gene: TRBV6-1; j_gene: TRBJ2-7; d_gene: .; len: 13; abundance: .; CDR3aa: CASPRDSSYEQYF; CDR3nt: TGTGCCAGCCCTCGAGACAGCTCCTACGAGCAGTACTTC
v_gene: TRBV2; j_gene: TRBJ1-1; d_gene: TRBD1; len: 13; abundance: .; CDR3aa: CASKVDRDTEAFF; CDR3nt: TGTGCCAGCAAAGTGGACAGGGACACTGAAGCTTTCTTT
v_gene: TRBV7-9; j_gene: TRBJ2-7; d_gene: .; len: 13; abundance: once; CDR3aa: CASSGQQNYEQYF; CDR3nt: TGTGCCAGCAGCGGACAACAGAACTACGAGCAGTACTTC
v_gene: TRBV7-2; j_gene: TRBJ1-4; d_gene: .; len: 13; abundance: .; CDR3aa: CASSRALNEKLFF; CDR3nt: TGTGCCAGCAGCCGTGCCCTAAATGAAAAACTGTTTTTT
v_gene: TRBV19; j_gene: TRBJ2-7; d_gene: TRBD1; len: 12; abundance: .; CDR3aa: CASGQGMYEQYF; CDR3nt: TGTGCCTCGGGACAGGGGATGTACGAGCAGTACTTC
v_gene: TRBV5-1; j_gene: TRBJ1-3; d_gene: .; len: 16; abundance: .; CDR3aa: CASRQDSPVGANTIYF; CDR3nt: TGCGCCAGCAGGCAGGACAGTCCTGTCGGTGCAAACACCATATATTTT
v_gene: TRBV6-6; j_gene: TRBJ2-7; d_gene: .; len: 13; abundance: .; CDR3aa: CATSERVSYEQYF; CDR3nt: TGTGCCACCTCGGAGAGGGTCTCCTACGAGCAGTACTTC